The clone carrying this T cell receptor (beta chain) came up a few times. Its antigen is undetermined. This entry belongs to a study of OX40 agonist ivuxolimab in advanced cancers. As for the study in general: Across the patients, intravenous ivuxolimab was delivered every 2 weeks at 0.01 to 10 mg/kg. The study, taken as a whole, reports: The mean number of expanded clones was higher in CD8+ T cells than in CD4+.

Germline loops: CDR1 LGHNA, CDR2 YNFKEQ. CDR3 size: 15 residues. With V trimmed by 2 bases and J by 2 bases, 1 base remained unmatched. The data were produced by immunoSEQ multiplex PCR, yet TCRdb's version contains in-frame clones alone and is incomplete. The table lists about 20,000 clones, approximately 72% of them singletons. The chain couples TRBV4-2 to TRBJ2-3, with 10 bases lining up with TRBD2. The sample was CD4+ or CD8+ T cells sorted from blood, taken in a trial of the OX40 agonist ivuxolimab. The origin of this receptor is an adult with an advanced solid tumor such as melanoma, head and neck, liver or kidney cancer. The CDR3 DNA is TGTGCCAGCAGCCAAACTAGCGGGATCACAGATACGCAGTATTTT. Its protein is CASSQTSGITDTQYF.